Below are 3 T cell receptor beta chains sequenced from a single sample in a study of CD8+ T cells in alopecia areata. Following RNA extraction, reverse transcription yielded cDNA that acted as the sequencing template. Sequenced by immunoSEQ multiplex PCR; TCRdb stores in-frame clones only, minus some. The sample includes 90,000 to 150,000 clones, around 64% of them seen just once. Material: CD4+ T cells sorted from blood. These receptors all come from a human donor in good health.

The chain's CDR3 is CASSRTNSYEQYF. The CDR3, as DNA: TGTGCCAGCAGTAGAACAAACTCCTACGAGCAGTACTTC. V usage is TRBV27 and J usage is TRBJ2-7; unclear D gene. This CDR3 spans 13 amino acids. V dropped 5 bases and J dropped 0 bases, with 8 bases sitting between them. CDR1 is MNHEY, CDR2 SMNVEV, per germline (reference sequence).

The rearrangement uses TRBV7-9 and TRBJ2-6; D is undetermined. This CDR3 contains 14 residues. Germline V gene data show CDR1 as SEHNR and CDR2 as FQNEAQ (reference sequence). V lost 5 bases, J lost 1 base, and 6 bases lay in between. CDR3 loop: CASSPGSGANVLTF. In DNA form, the CDR3 reads TGTGCCAGCAGCCCTGGGTCTGGGGCCAACGTCCTGACTTTC.

The V call is TRBV7-3, the J call TRBJ2-3; 10 nucleotides align to TRBD2. From germline, CDR1 is SGHTA and CDR2 FQGTGA. The CDR3 length is 17 residues. The J segment lost 0 bases and the V segment lost 5 bases, leaving 8 bases of the junction unmatched. As DNA, the CDR3 is TGTGCCAGCAGCCCCTCCGGACTAGCGGAAAGCACAGATACGCAGTATTTT. Translation: CASSPSGLAESTDTQYF.